The clone carrying this T cell receptor (beta chain) came up a few times. No antigen is known for it. The sample contains more than one DNA sequence encoding this CDR3. RNA extraction and reverse transcription yielded cDNA as sequencing template. Sequenced by immunoSEQ multiplex PCR; TCRdb stores in-frame clones only, minus some. This sample has 130,000 or so clones, with approximately 49% found just once. The sample originates from a study of CD8+ T cells in alopecia areata. Points from the study as a whole: In patients, TCRs were shared less clearly than in mice, and HLA may possibly be involved.

Alopecia areata patients had lesional scalp punch biopsies and peripheral blood taken from them. CD4+ and CD8+ T cells were sorted from PBMCs stained for CD3, CD4 and CD8. Trimming cost V 0 bases and J 6 bases, with 5 bases left between them. The germline V gene has CDR1 SEHNR and CDR2 FQNEAQ (reference sequence). The CDR3 spans 12 residues. The V and J genes are TRBV7-9 and TRBJ1-2; tentatively, D is TRBD1 (5 bases). This receptor was identified in a human donor with alopecia areata. The input for sequencing was CD8+ T cells sorted from blood, taken at week 0. This chain's CDR3 is CASSLAGDGYTF. The CDR3 DNA is TGTGCCAGCAGCTTAGCGGGGGATGGCTACACCTTC.